These T cell receptor beta chains were read from a single sample in a study of T cell changes during pregnancy in multiple sclerosis. TCRdb keeps only in-frame clones here, not all; method: immunoSEQ multiplex PCR. The sample holds 50,000 to 75,000 clones, around 90% seen once. This specimen was peripheral blood, taken in the third trimester of pregnancy. The receptors here all came from a female donor in good health, enrolled as a control in a pregnancy study. The CDR3 runs from the conserved cysteine through the conserved F or W. The order of the fields is V gene, D gene, clone size, J gene, CDR3 DNA, CDR3 protein. A D gene is named only where the DNA matches it firmly. Rows give clone size only sometimes, using once, few, many, or a class for an expanded clone.

TRBV10-3	TRBD1	-	TRBJ1-5	TGTGCCATCAGCAGGGACAGGGGCAATCAGCCCCAGCATTTT	CAISRDRGNQPQHF
TRBV4-1	TRBD2	-	TRBJ2-1	TGCGCCAGCAGCCACCTGAGCGGGGGGTCCTACAATGAGCAGTTCTTC	CASSHLSGGSYNEQFF
TRBV5-4	TRBD2	once	TRBJ2-7	TGTGCCAGCAGCTTGGCCGGGAGGGCCCGAGTCGAGCAGTACTTC	CASSLAGRARVEQYF
TRBV20-1	-	-	TRBJ2-3	TGCAGTGGTGGCGGCGATACGCAGTATTTT	CSGGGDTQYF
TRBV13	-	-	TRBJ2-5	TGTGCCAGCAGCTGGGCCGGACTACAAGAGACCCAGTACTTC	CASSWAGLQETQYF
TRBV5-1	-	once	TRBJ1-6	TGCGCCAGCAGCTCCGCGGGGGGACAAAATAATTCACCCCTCCACTTT	CASSSAGGQNNSPLHF
TRBV7-3	TRBD2	-	TRBJ2-1	TGTGCCAGCAGTTATGGGGGACTAGCGGGAGTCAATGAGCAGTTCTTC	CASSYGGLAGVNEQFF
TRBV30	-	once	TRBJ1-4	TGTGCCTGGGCTACGGGGTTTGAGGAAAAACTGTTTTTT	CAWATGFEEKLFF
TRBV7-8	TRBD1	-	TRBJ1-1	TGTGCCAGCAGCTTCAGGGGGTTCGGCACTGAAGCTTTCTTT	CASSFRGFGTEAFF
TRBV2	TRBD1	-	TRBJ1-5	TGTGCCAGCAGCGGGACAGGTCGATATAGCAATCAGCCCCAGCATTTT	CASSGTGRYSNQPQHF
TRBV27	-	-	TRBJ2-2	TGTGCCAGCAGTAAGTCAGAGCAGGGGAGCACCGGGGAGCTGTTTTTT	CASSKSEQGSTGELFF
TRBV25-1	TRBD1	-	TRBJ2-3	TGTGCCAGCAGTGGACAACCGGGACAGGGGGGGACAGATACGCAGTATTTT	CASSGQPGQGGTDTQYF
TRBV7-8	-	-	TRBJ1-4	TGTGCCAGCAGCTTAGTTGGGCTTAATGAAAAACTGTTTTTT	CASSLVGLNEKLFF
TRBV11-3	TRBD2	-	TRBJ2-5	TGTGCCAGCAGCTCGGGGGGGGGAGGGCCCCGGGAGACCCAGTACTTC	CASSSGGGGPRETQYF
TRBV10-2	TRBD1	-	TRBJ1-2	TGCGCCAGCACTTCTCCGGGACAGGGGGAAAATGGCTACACCTTC	CASTSPGQGENGYTF
TRBV7-2	TRBD1	-	TRBJ2-5	TGTGCCAGCAGCTTCACAGGGGGCGCCTGGGAGACCCAGTACTTC	CASSFTGGAWETQYF
TRBV7-6	-	-	TRBJ2-7	TGTGCCAGCAGCTTAGTTCCGACTCCCTACGAGCAGTACTTC	CASSLVPTPYEQYF
TRBV28	TRBD1	-	TRBJ2-7	TGTGCCAGCAGTTCCCCCGGACAGGGCAAACACGAGCAGTACTTC	CASSSPGQGKHEQYF
TRBV5-1	-	-	TRBJ1-2	TGCGCCAGCGGTCGGGACACCGACTACGGCTACACCTTC	CASGRDTDYGYTF
TRBV7-9	TRBD1	-	TRBJ1-1	TGTGCCAGCAGCCTCGGGGGACAGGGGGTTTCTCGCACTGAAGCTTTCTTT	CASSLGGQGVSRTEAFF
TRBV6-6	-	-	TRBJ2-5	TGTGCCAGCAGTTACTCGGCCTTAGCGGCACAAGAGACCCAGTACTTC	CASSYSALAAQETQYF
TRBV28	-	once	TRBJ2-2	TGTGCCAGCAGCCTAATGCAGGCGCGCGCCGGGGAGCTGTTTTTT	CASSLMQARAGELFF
TRBV18	TRBD1	once	TRBJ1-2	TGTGCCAGCTCACCTAATCCCAGGGGGCTGGGGTCCCGGCCCAATTATGGCTACACCTTC	CASSPNPRGLGSRPNYGYTF
TRBV18	-	-	TRBJ1-2	TGTGCCAGCTCACCAGTGGGGGGAAGGAACTATGGCTACACCTTC	CASSPVGGRNYGYTF
TRBV5-1	-	-	TRBJ1-3	TGCGCCAGCAGCTTGGTCTCAGGCACAGGAAACACCATATATTTT	CASSLVSGTGNTIYF
TRBV7-9	-	-	TRBJ1-5	TGTGCCAGCAGCACGACGGGGGACCTCAATCAGCCCCAGCATTTT	CASSTTGDLNQPQHF
TRBV12-5	-	-	TRBJ1-2	TGTGCTAGTGGTTTGATCGGGGGGGCCTACTATGGCTACACCTTC	CASGLIGGAYYGYTF
TRBV5-6	-	-	TRBJ2-1	TGTGCCAGCAGCTCTGGGACACTCGACAATGAGCAGTTCTTC	CASSSGTLDNEQFF
TRBV11-2	TRBD1	-	TRBJ1-5	TGTGCCAGCAGCTTAGCCTCCGGGACAGCGGTCAATCAGCCCCAGCATTTT	CASSLASGTAVNQPQHF
TRBV18	TRBD1	-	TRBJ2-7	TGTGCCAGCTCACCACCAACCAGGGGGTACGAGCAGTACTTC	CASSPPTRGYEQYF
TRBV28	-	-	TRBJ1-5	TGTGCCAGCAGTGCCCCCCTTGGAGGCCGCAATCAGCCCCAGCATTTT	CASSAPLGGRNQPQHF
TRBV7-9	TRBD2	-	TRBJ2-7	TGTGCCAGCAGCTTAGCTAGCGGGGGGGCCCACGAGCAGTACTTC	CASSLASGGAHEQYF
TRBV6-1	TRBD1	-	TRBJ1-5	TGTGCCAGCAGTGGGACGAGGGGACAGGGGATTCAGCCCCAGCATTTT	CASSGTRGQGIQPQHF
TRBV4-3	TRBD1	-	TRBJ2-2	TGCGCCAGCAGCCAAGAAAACCCGGGACAGGGGGACGGTCTGTTTTTT	CASSQENPGQGDGLFF
TRBV10-3	TRBD2	-	TRBJ2-5	TGTGCCATCAGTCCGACACTAGCGGGGGGGGGAATGGCCCAGTACTTC	CAISPTLAGGGMAQYF
TRBV9	TRBD1	once	TRBJ2-1	TGTGCCAGCAGCACACGACAGGGTTCCTACAATGAGCAGTTCTTC	CASSTRQGSYNEQFF
TRBV11-3	TRBD2	-	TRBJ2-7	TGTGCCAGCAGCAACACCGGGACTAGCGGAACCTACGAGCAGTACTTC	CASSNTGTSGTYEQYF
TRBV7-2	TRBD1	-	TRBJ1-2	TGTGCCAGCAGTGAAACCGGGACAGTGAACTATGGCTACACCTTC	CASSETGTVNYGYTF
TRBV18	-	-	TRBJ2-5	TGTGCCAGCTCGCTCGAGCGTTTTGCGCAGCAAGAGACCCAGTACTTC	CASSLERFAQQETQYF
TRBV11-2	TRBD2	-	TRBJ2-1	TGTGCCAGCAGCTTAGTCGCGGGGGGGGGTGATGAGCAGTTCTTC	CASSLVAGGGDEQFF
TRBV27	TRBD1	-	TRBJ1-5	TGTGCCAGCTCGTCGGGGACAGGGGTTTTTCAGCCCCAGCATTTT	CASSSGTGVFQPQHF
TRBV2	TRBD1	-	TRBJ1-2	TGTGCCAGCAGTTTCAGGGGGCACGGCTACACCTTC	CASSFRGHGYTF
TRBV4-2	-	once	TRBJ1-3	TGTGCCAGCAGCCAAGAAAGCGGGAGGATTGGAAACACCATATATTTT	CASSQESGRIGNTIYF
TRBV5-1	-	once	TRBJ1-1	TGCGCCAGCAGCTTGGTCACAAACACTGAAGCTTTCTTT	CASSLVTNTEAFF
TRBV7-9	-	-	TRBJ2-5	TGTGCCAGCAGCTTGAACAGCCAAGAGACCCAGTACTTC	CASSLNSQETQYF
TRBV4-1	TRBD1	-	TRBJ2-7	TGCGCCAGCAGCTTCGGACAGGGGGGGTTTCGCGAGCAGTACTTC	CASSFGQGGFREQYF
TRBV5-4	TRBD1	-	TRBJ2-7	TGTGCCAGCAGCCGCCGGGACAGGGTCGTACACGAGCAGTACTTC	CASSRRDRVVHEQYF
TRBV28	TRBD1	-	TRBJ2-7	TGTGCCAGCAGTCCACCGGGACAGGGGGCTCGGGAGCAGTACTTC	CASSPPGQGAREQYF
TRBV18	-	-	TRBJ2-7	TGTGCCAGCTCACTAGCGAAGGCCTACGAGCAGTACTTC	CASSLAKAYEQYF
TRBV30	-	-	TRBJ1-3	TGTGCCTGGAGTGTACTTGGAAACACCATATATTTT	CAWSVLGNTIYF
TRBV6-4	-	-	TRBJ1-1	TGTGCCAGCCCAGACAGGAACACTGAAGCTTTCTTT	CASPDRNTEAFF
TRBV5-3	TRBD2	once	TRBJ2-7	TGTGCCAGAAGCTTGAAGGGACTAGCGGGAGGGCCCCCCTCCTACGAGCAGTACTTC	CARSLKGLAGGPPSYEQYF
TRBV11-3	-	-	TRBJ1-5	TGTGCCAGCAGCCTAAGGGGTGGACAGCCCCAGCATTTT	CASSLRGGQPQHF
TRBV4-2	TRBD1	once	TRBJ1-6	TGTGCCAGCAGTCGGGACAGGGATTCACCCCTCCACTTT	CASSRDRDSPLHF
TRBV19	TRBD1	-	TRBJ1-5	TGTGCCAGTAGTTCCTTAGACAGGGGCCTGATTTTTCAGCCCCAGCATTTT	CASSSLDRGLIFQPQHF